This T cell receptor (beta chain) was sequenced for a study of blood T cell repertoires in COVID-19. Study summary: The United States, Italy and Spain supplied acute and convalescent COVID-19 samples. T cells, B-cell-depleted T cells, or PBMCs supplied cDNA or gDNA.

This CDR3 region has 15 residues. The V and J ends lost 1 base and 9 bases respectively, with 13 bases between them. Germline-derived CDR1 and CDR2 are SEHNR and FQNEAQ (reference sequence). This table comes from immunoSEQ multiplex PCR, and its TCRdb copy is limited to in-frame clones, with some not included. Seen here are roughly 140,000 clones, around four fifths observed once, and the top ten hold about 4%. This sequence originates from a woman aged 80 or older with acute or convalescent COVID-19. The chain links TRBV7-9 to TRBJ1-6, with D uncertain. The sample consisted of peripheral blood. This chain's CDR3 is CASSLETGIGSPLHF. The CDR3 coding sequence is TGTGCCAGCAGCTTAGAGACGGGAATAGGTTCACCCCTCCACTTT.